The sequence of this T cell receptor (beta chain) was determined in a study of a mutant IDH1 vaccine in newly diagnosed glioma. Regarding time point: week 5, during vaccination. Vaccination used 300 ug of mutant IDH1 20-mer peptide per dose, with topical imiquimod. New astrocytomas of WHO grade 3 or 4 that were IDH1-mutant and ATRX-lost were found in the donors. This clone was picked up a small number of times. Its matching antigen is unknown. In the same sample, other DNA sequences code for this CDR3. Profiling relied on immunoSEQ multiplex PCR, and the TCRdb table lists in-frame clones only, not all of them. Counted here are tens of thousands of clones, around 90% occurring once; the ten biggest clones make up roughly 0.56%. Germline assignment: CDR1 DFQATT and CDR2 SNEGSKA (reference sequence). This CDR3 contains 11 residues. V lost 3 bases and J 1 base, leaving 3 bases between the germline ends.

The material was PBMCs, obtained from a glioma patient whose treatment included an IDH1 peptide vaccine. This TCR came from a woman in her fifties or sixties with glioma. This rearrangement joins TRBV20-1 to TRBJ1-1; D gene ambiguous. Here the CDR3 DNA reads TGCAGTGCTAGCCCGAACACTGAAGCTTTCTTT. Its protein product is CSASPNTEAFF.